This T cell receptor (beta chain) was retrieved from a study of blood T cell repertoires in COVID-19. For the study at large: The samples span acute and convalescent COVID-19 from the United States, Italy and Spain. PBMCs, B-cell-depleted T cells, or T cells were the source of the cDNA or gDNA that made up the material.

In the original processing: Amplification of reference gene primers provided the estimated nucleated cell counts. Assay used: immunoSEQ multiplex PCR; TCRdb lists only in-frame clones, some missing. V, J and clone size reflect that table, while D and trimming were determined from the DNA. The sample carries 150,000 or so clones, about 90% recorded once. Germline-derived CDR1 and CDR2 are MNHEY and SMNVEV (reference sequence). The CDR3 length is 14 residues. J gave up 8 bases and V 5 bases, and 11 bases lay outside the gene matches. The count of this clone is one. V gene TRBV27 combines with J gene TRBJ2-7, with TRBD2 matching over 8 bases. The material sequenced was peripheral blood. The clonotype comes from an older woman with acute or convalescent COVID-19. CDR3 amino acids: CASSPRPGLAQQYF. For the CDR3, the DNA is TGTGCCAGCAGTCCTCGACCCGGACTAGCTCAGCAGTACTTC.